The TCR beta chain under discussion was sequenced for a study of T-cell reconstitution after alpha-beta-depleted transplantation in children. CDR3 size: 13 residues. Trimming removed 0 bases at V and 11 bases at J, with 14 bases between. Germline-derived CDR1 and CDR2 are LGHNA and YSLEER. The TCRbeta library incorporated unique molecular identifiers. TCRdb processed the PCR reads anew with MiXCR; each CDR3 protein has one entry. The sample consists of over 550,000 distinct CDR3 sequences, more than 9% of them appearing once. The specimen comprised PBMCs from the stem cell graft donor, sampled from the stem cell graft. The origin of this receptor is a human donor who donated a stem cell graft to a child with acute myeloid leukemia. This chain connects TRBV4-3 to TRBJ2-7; a weak D match, TRBD1 (6 bases). Written as DNA, the CDR3 is TGCGCCAGCAGCCAAGATCCCCCAGGGGAAAAGTACTTC. Translated: CASSQDPPGEKYF.